This T cell receptor beta chain emerged from a study of blood T cell repertoires in COVID-19. About the research overall: Samples of COVID-19 (acute and convalescent) were obtained from the United States, Italy and Spain. T cells, B-cell-depleted T cells, or PBMCs provided the cDNA or gDNA that served as material.

Original data processing: Amplification of reference gene primers provided the estimated nucleated cell counts. Profiling relied on immunoSEQ multiplex PCR, and the TCRdb table lists in-frame clones only, not all of them. Clone size and V and J calls were adopted from that table, with D and trimming inferred from the DNA. The sample contains around 54,000 clones, 90% of which appear only once. CDR1 is SGHNT, CDR2 YYREEE, per germline (reference sequence). This CDR3 is built from 15 residues. The V segment lost 6 bases and the J segment 3 bases; nucleotides outside the gene matches: 7. This rearrangement joins TRBV5-4 to TRBJ2-1, with 9 bases aligning to TRBD2. Sequencing was done on a sample of peripheral blood. The sequence came from a human donor in a cohort sampled during active COVID-19. This chain's CDR3 is CASTTRTSDYNEQFF. The CDR3, as DNA: TGTGCCAGCACCACGAGGACTAGCGACTACAATGAGCAGTTCTTC.